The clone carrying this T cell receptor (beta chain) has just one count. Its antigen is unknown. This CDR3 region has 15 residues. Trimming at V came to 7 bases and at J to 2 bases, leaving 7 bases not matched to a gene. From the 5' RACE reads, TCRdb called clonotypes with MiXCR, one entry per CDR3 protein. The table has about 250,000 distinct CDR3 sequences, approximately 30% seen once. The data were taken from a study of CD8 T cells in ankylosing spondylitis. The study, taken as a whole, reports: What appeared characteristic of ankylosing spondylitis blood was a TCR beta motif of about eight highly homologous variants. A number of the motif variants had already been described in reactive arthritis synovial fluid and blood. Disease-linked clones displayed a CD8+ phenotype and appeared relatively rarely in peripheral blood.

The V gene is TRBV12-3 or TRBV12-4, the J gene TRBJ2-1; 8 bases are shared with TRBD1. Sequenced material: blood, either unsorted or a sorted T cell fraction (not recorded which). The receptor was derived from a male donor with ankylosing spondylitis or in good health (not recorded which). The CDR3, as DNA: TGTGCCAGCATACTACAGGGGGTACCCTACAATGAGCAGTTCTTC. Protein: CASILQGVPYNEQFF.